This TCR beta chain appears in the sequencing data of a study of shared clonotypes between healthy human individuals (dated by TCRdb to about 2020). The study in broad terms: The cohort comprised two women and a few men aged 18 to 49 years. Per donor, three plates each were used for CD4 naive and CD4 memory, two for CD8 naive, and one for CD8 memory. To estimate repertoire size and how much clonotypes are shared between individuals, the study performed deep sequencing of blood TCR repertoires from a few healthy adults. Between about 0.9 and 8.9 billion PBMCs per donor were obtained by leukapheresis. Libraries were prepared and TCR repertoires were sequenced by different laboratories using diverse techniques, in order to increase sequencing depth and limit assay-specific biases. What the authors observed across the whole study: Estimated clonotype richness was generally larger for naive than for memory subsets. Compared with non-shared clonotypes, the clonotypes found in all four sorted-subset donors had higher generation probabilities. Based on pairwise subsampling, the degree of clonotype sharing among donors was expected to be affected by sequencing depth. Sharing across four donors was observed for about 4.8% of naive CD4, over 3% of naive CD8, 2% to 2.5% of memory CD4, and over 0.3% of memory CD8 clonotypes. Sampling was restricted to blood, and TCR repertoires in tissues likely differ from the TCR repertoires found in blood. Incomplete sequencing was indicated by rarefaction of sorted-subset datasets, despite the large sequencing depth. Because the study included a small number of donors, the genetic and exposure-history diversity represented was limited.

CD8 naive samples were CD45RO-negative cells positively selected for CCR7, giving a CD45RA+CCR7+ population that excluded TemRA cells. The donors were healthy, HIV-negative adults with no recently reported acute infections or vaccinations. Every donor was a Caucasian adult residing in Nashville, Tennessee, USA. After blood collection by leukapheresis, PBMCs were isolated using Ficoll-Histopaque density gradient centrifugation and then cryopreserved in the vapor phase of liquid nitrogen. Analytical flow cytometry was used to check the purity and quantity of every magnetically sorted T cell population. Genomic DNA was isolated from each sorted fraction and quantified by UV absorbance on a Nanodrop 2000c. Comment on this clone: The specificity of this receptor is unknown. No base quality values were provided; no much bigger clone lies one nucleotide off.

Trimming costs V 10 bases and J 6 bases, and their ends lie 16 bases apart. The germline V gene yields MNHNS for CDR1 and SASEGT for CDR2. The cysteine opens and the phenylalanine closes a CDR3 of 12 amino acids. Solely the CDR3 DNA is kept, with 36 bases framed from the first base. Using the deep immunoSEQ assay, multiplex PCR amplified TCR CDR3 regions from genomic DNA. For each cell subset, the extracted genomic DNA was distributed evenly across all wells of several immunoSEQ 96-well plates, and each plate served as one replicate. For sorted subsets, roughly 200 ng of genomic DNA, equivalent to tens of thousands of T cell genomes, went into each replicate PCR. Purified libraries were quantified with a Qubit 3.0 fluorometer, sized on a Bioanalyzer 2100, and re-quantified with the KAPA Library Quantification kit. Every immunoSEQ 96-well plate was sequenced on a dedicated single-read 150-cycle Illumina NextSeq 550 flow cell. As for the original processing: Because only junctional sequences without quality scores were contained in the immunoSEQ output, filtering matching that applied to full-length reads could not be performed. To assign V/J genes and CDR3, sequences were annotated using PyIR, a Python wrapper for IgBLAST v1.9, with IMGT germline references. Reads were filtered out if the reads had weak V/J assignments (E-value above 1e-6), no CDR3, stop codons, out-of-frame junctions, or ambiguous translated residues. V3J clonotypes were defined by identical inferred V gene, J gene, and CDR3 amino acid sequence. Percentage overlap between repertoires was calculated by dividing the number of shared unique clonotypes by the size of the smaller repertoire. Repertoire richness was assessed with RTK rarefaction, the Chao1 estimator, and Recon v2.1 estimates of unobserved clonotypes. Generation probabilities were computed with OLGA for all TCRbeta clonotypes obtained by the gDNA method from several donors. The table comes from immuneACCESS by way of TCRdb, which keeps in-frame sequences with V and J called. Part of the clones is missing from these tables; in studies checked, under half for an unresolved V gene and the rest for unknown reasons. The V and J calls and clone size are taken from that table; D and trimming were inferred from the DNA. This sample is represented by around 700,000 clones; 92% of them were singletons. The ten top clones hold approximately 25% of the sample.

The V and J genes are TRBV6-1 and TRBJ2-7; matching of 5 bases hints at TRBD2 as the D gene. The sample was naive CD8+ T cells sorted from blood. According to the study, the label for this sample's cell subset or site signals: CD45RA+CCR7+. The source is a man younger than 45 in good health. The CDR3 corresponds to CAIRTRTGEQYF. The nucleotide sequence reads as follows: TGTGCCATCCGTACCAGGACTGGCGAGCAGTACTTC.